One sample yielded the 25 T cell receptor beta chains listed below, sequenced in a study of shared clonotypes between healthy human individuals (dated by TCRdb to the early 2020s). Library method: the immunoSEQ multiplex PCR assay. TCRdb took over this immuneACCESS table, retaining in-frame rearrangements with V and J assigned. Such tables are incomplete; in checked studies, under half of the missing clones stem from an unresolved V gene, and the remainder is unexplained. This sample has over a million clones in its table, and 95% to 99% of those were observed once. The ten largest clonotypes hold about 0.4% of the sample. The material sequenced was naive CD4+ T cells sorted from blood. The sample's cell subset or site label, decoded: CD45RA+ positively selected. The receptors derive from a man under 40 in good health.

This chain joins TRBV18 and TRBJ1-5; D may be TRBD1 (5 bases). This CDR3 is built from 14 residues. Germline V gives CDR1 KGHSH, CDR2 LQKENI. V lost 3 bases to trimming and J lost 3 bases, with 9 bases between them. CDR3 in DNA: TGTGCCAGCTCACCGCAGGGTACCAATCAGCCCCAGCATTTT. Translation: CASSPQGTNQPQHF.

This chain joins TRBV5-1 and TRBJ2-2, with 11 bases fitting TRBD1. CDR3 length: 16 residues. CDR1 and CDR2 from the germline V gene are SGHRS and YFSETQ. V was pared by 2 bases and J by 3 bases, with 3 bases of the junction left unmatched. This CDR3 reads CASSFGQGADTGELFF. For the CDR3, the DNA is TGCGCCAGCAGCTTTGGACAGGGGGCTGACACCGGGGAGCTGTTTTTT.

This sequence joins TRBV10-1 and TRBJ1-2; 7 bases are shared with TRBD1. The length of the CDR3 is 15 residues. V lost 3 bases, J lost 0 bases, and 4 bases stayed unmatched. CDR1 and CDR2 from the germline V gene are WNHNN and SYGVQD (reference sequence). As DNA, the CDR3 is TGCGCCAGCAGTGACAACAGGGGACCTAACTATGGCTACACCTTC. Protein sequence: CASSDNRGPNYGYTF.

As regards this clone: The same CDR3 can be traced to other DNA sequences in this sample. The rearrangement links TRBV9 to TRBJ2-7, with TRBD1 matching 9 bases. The V segment lost 4 bases and the J segment 1 base; nucleotides outside the gene matches: 3. Germline V gives CDR1 SGDLS, CDR2 YYNGEE. This CDR3 is 14 amino acids long. CDR3 region: CASSRGQGSYEQYF. CDR3 DNA sequence: TGTGCCAGCAGCCGCGGACAGGGGTCCTACGAGCAGTACTTC.

The chain combines TRBV28 with TRBJ1-5; D remains ambiguous. Germline CDR1 and CDR2: MDHEN and SYDVKM. The V end lost 6 bases, the J end lost 3 bases, and 9 bases lay between the germline ends. The CDR3 loop spans 13 amino acids. CDR3 nucleotide sequence: TGTGCCAGCAGAGACCCATTCAATCAGCCCCAGCATTTT. This encodes CASRDPFNQPQHF.

Concerning this clone: The same CDR3 arises from other DNA sequences in this sample as well. The CDR3 DNA reads TGTGCCAGCAGCCTGGCGACAGATACGCAGTATTTT. Its translation: CASSLATDTQYF. The J gene is TRBJ2-3, the V gene TRBV5-4, with unresolved D. The ends were cut back, 4 bases at V and 3 bases at J, with 6 bases in the middle. Germline V gene sequence: CDR1 SGHNT, CDR2 YYREEE (reference sequence). The CDR3 spans 12 residues.

The V gene is TRBV7-9, the J gene TRBJ2-4; no clear D. The CDR3 has 13 residues. The germline CDR1 and CDR2 sequences are SEHNR and FQNEAQ (reference sequence). V shed 5 bases and J shed 3 bases, with 8 bases lying between them. The chain's CDR3 is CASSEWDKNIQYF. CDR3 nucleotides: TGTGCCAGCAGCGAGTGGGACAAAAACATTCAGTACTTC.

The chain carries TRBV4-1 and TRBJ2-1; D possibly corresponds to TRBD2 (5 bases). The germline CDR1 and CDR2 sequences are MGHRA and YSYEKL. Trimming removed 1 base at V and 3 bases at J, with 19 bases between. The length of the CDR3 is 18 residues. CDR3 protein: CASSQVPSSGGYYNEQFF. The CDR3 coding sequence is TGCGCCAGCAGCCAAGTACCCTCGTCCGGCGGGTACTACAATGAGCAGTTCTTC.

The CDR3 loop reads CASSPQGINTEAFF. The CDR3 nucleotides are TGTGCCAGCAGTCCACAGGGGATAAACACTGAAGCTTTCTTT. The chain joins TRBV6-6 to TRBJ1-1; 7 positions match TRBD1. The CDR3 totals 14 residues. CDR1 is MNHNY, CDR2 SVGAGI, per germline (reference sequence). V was clipped by 5 bases and J by 2 bases; unmatched bases: 5.

This rearrangement joins TRBV10-1 to TRBJ2-1, with D perhaps matching TRBD1 or TRBD2 (6 bases each). This CDR3 has 13 amino acids. CDR1 WNHNN and CDR2 SYGVQD come from the germline V gene (reference sequence). The V gene lost 1 base and the J gene lost 8 bases, with 9 bases spanning the gap. CDR3 sequence: CASSEFGGYEQFF. The CDR3 DNA reads as TGCGCCAGCAGTGAGTTCGGGGGCTATGAGCAGTTCTTC.

J is TRBJ1-1 and V is TRBV7-9, with D possibly matching TRBD1 (5 bases). The CDR3 is 15 amino acids. CDR1 SEHNR and CDR2 FQNEAQ come from the germline V gene (reference sequence). Deletions cut 2 bases from V and 5 bases from J, with 15 bases between. In DNA, the CDR3 is TGTGCCAGCAGCTTAAGGGGAGGAAGAGAGACTGAAGCTTTCTTT. It specifies CASSLRGGRETEAFF.

V is TRBV5-6 and J is TRBJ2-7, with D perhaps matching TRBD2 (6 bases). Trimming took off 1 base at V and 5 bases at J, with 13 bases between the two ends. The germline V gene encodes CDR1 SGHDT and CDR2 YYEEEE. This CDR3 is 14 amino acids long. CDR3 coding DNA: TGTGCCAGCAGCTTGAGCCTAGCGTTGGACGAGCAGTACTTC. Its protein product is CASSLSLALDEQYF.

The chain carries TRBV19 and TRBJ2-1; weak D call: TRBD1 (5 bases). Trimming took off 8 bases at V and 7 bases at J, with 15 bases between the two ends. Germline V gene lookup returns CDR1 LNHDA and CDR2 SQIVND (reference sequence). The CDR3 is 13 residues long. The CDR3 region has the DNA TGTGCCAGTGGGTCGGCAGGGCGGAATGAGCAGTTCTTC. Translating gives CASGSAGRNEQFF.

The chain employs TRBV18 and TRBJ2-7; TRBD1 or TRBD2 may be the D gene (6 bases each). The CDR3 is 14 amino acids. Germline V gene lookup returns CDR1 KGHSH and CDR2 LQKENI. Trimming shortened V by 1 base and J by 3 bases, and 10 bases separated the two germline ends. The CDR3 region has the DNA TGTGCCAGCTCACCACTCCGGGGGCACTACGAGCAGTACTTC. Protein product: CASSPLRGHYEQYF.

This chain links TRBV6-5 with TRBJ1-1, with D possibly being TRBD1 (5 bases). Trimming took off 4 bases at V and 5 bases at J, with 17 bases between the two ends. CDR1 is MNHEY and CDR2 is SVGAGI in the germline V gene. CDR3 length: 15 amino acids. CDR3 nucleotides: TGTGCCAGCAGTTCCCCGGGAGGGGCGAGAACTGAAGCTTTCTTT. This translates into CASSSPGGARTEAFF.

V is TRBV29-1 and J is TRBJ2-2, with D maybe TRBD2 (6 bases). V gave up 7 bases and J gave up 5 bases, with 17 bases separating them. The CDR3 spans 14 residues. Looked up from germline, CDR1 is SQVTM and CDR2 is ANQGSEA. CDR3 residues: CSARPGGGTGELFF. In DNA form, the CDR3 reads TGCAGCGCACGGCCCGGGGGTGGTACCGGGGAGCTGTTTTTT.

About this clone: This CDR3 is also generated by other DNA sequences in the sample. The chain links TRBV20-1 to TRBJ1-2; D remains unclear. Germline V gives CDR1 DFQATT, CDR2 SNEGSKA (reference sequence). The V end was cut by 0 bases, the J end by 6 bases, with 2 bases between. The CDR3 spans 10 residues. The CDR3 DNA is TGCAGTGCTAGAGACGATGGCTACACCTTC. This codes for CSARDDGYTF.

This clone was picked up one time. CDR3 nucleotide sequence: TGCGCCAGCCAGCATGTAGGGGTCGAGCAGTACTTC. The encoded protein is CASQHVGVEQYF. The V call is TRBV10-2, the J call TRBJ2-7; tentatively, D is TRBD1 (5 bases). This CDR3 has 12 amino acids. The V and J ends lost 8 bases and 6 bases respectively, with 14 bases between them. Germline CDR1 and CDR2: WSHSY and SAAADI.

This clone has just one count. The rearrangement joins TRBV9 to TRBJ1-1; no clear D. Trimming cost V 2 bases and J 2 bases, with 10 bases left between them. The CDR3 totals 14 residues. Germline V gene data show CDR1 as SGDLS and CDR2 as YYNGEE. CDR3 in amino acids: CASSVSPQNTEAFF. CDR3 DNA sequence: TGTGCCAGCAGCGTCTCACCACAAAACACTGAAGCTTTCTTT.

A single count supports this clone. The chain recombines TRBV7-2 with TRBJ2-7; D ambiguous. The CDR3 totals 15 residues. Trimming left V 2 bases short and J 2 bases short, with 13 bases between. Germline-derived CDR1 and CDR2 are SGHTA and FQGNSA. The CDR3 loop reads CASSLFPGMTYEQYF. The DNA of the CDR3 is TGTGCCAGCAGCTTATTTCCAGGTATGACCTACGAGCAGTACTTC. The complete variable domain, with remaining parts taken from reference TRBV7-2 and TRBJ2-7, reads GAGVSQSPSNKVTEKGKDVELRCDPISGHTALYWYRQSLGQGLEFLIYFQGNSAPDKSGLPSDRFSAERTGGSVSTLTIQRTQQEDSAVYLCASSLFPGMTYEQYFGPGTRLTVT.

V usage is TRBV5-1 and J usage is TRBJ2-7; the match to TRBD1 covers 7 bases. In germline, CDR1 is SGHRS, CDR2 YFSETQ. Trimming cost V 2 bases and J 4 bases; bases outside gene matches: 6. The CDR3 length is 14 residues. As DNA, the CDR3 is TGCGCCAGCAGCTTAACAGGGGTAGGGTACGAGCAGTACTTC. Encoded protein: CASSLTGVGYEQYF.

The chain employs TRBV5-1 and TRBJ2-3; D remains unclear. Germline V gene lookup returns CDR1 SGHRS and CDR2 YFSETQ. V was shortened by 0 bases and J by 2 bases, with 10 bases between the two germline ends. The CDR3 spans 15 residues. In DNA, the CDR3 is TGCGCCAGCAGCTTGGCCTTTAAGACCACAGATACGCAGTATTTT. Protein product: CASSLAFKTTDTQYF.

V gene TRBV11-3 combines with J gene TRBJ2-2; D is unresolved. Germline values: CDR1 SGHNT, CDR2 YENEEA. Trimming took 5 bases from V and 5 from J, leaving 15 bases between them. The CDR3 contains 15 residues. In DNA, the CDR3 is TGTGCCAGCAGCGAACAGTCTGGGGATACCGGGGAGCTGTTTTTT. This gives the protein CASSEQSGDTGELFF.

The J gene is TRBJ2-7, the V gene TRBV30; 8 bases are a match to TRBD1. The germline CDR1 and CDR2 sequences are GTSNPN and SVGIG (reference sequence). With V trimmed by 7 bases and J by 1 base, 12 bases remained unmatched. The CDR3 spans 15 residues. The CDR3 DNA sequence: TGTGCCTTAGATATGCGTGGACAGGGTTCCTACGAGCAGTACTTC. It yields the protein CALDMRGQGSYEQYF.

Of note for this clone: The same CDR3 is also encoded by other DNA sequences in this sample. The chain is built from TRBV5-1 and TRBJ2-1; TRBD2 aligns across 10 bases. Germline loops: CDR1 SGHRS, CDR2 YFSETQ. The ends lost 0 bases at V and 8 bases at J; junction bases unmatched: 5. This CDR3 region has 15 residues. CDR3 sequence (DNA): TGCGCCAGCAGCTTGGGGCTAGCGGGAGTGGATGAGCAGTTCTTC. It specifies CASSLGLAGVDEQFF.